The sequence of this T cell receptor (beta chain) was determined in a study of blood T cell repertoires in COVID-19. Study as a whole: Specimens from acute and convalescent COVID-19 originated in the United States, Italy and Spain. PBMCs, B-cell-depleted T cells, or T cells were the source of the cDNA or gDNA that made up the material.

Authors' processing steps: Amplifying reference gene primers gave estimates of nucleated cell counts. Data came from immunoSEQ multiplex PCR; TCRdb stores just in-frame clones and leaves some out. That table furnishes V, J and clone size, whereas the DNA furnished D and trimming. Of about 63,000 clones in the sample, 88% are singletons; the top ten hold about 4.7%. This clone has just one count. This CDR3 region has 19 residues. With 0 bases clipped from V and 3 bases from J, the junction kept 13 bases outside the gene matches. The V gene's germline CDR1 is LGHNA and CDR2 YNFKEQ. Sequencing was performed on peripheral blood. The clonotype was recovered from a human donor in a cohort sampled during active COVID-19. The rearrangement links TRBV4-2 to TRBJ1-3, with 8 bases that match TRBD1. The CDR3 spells CASSQDERSGGIFGNTIYF. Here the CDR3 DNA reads TGTGCCAGCAGCCAAGACGAGAGATCAGGGGGCATTTTTGGAAACACCATATATTTT.